This TCR beta chain comes out of a study of blood T cells in healthy people across ages. General study points: Unsorted PBMCs blocked a conclusive comparison of naive and antigen-experienced cells. Diversity figures based on one million T cells were deemed too low.

Donors were healthy Caucasian individuals from Russia aged roughly 6 to 100. This CDR3 comprises 15 residues. CDR1 is SGHTA and CDR2 is FQGNSA in the germline V gene. Trimming took 4 bases from V and 6 from J; bases not matched to a gene: 6. Concerning this clonotype itself: Its antigen is currently unknown.

It was with a sample-barcoded 5' primer and a J-beta primer mix that a second PCR of roughly 7 to 12 cycles was run. Each sample yielded at least 3 million CDR3-containing paired-end reads. One entry per CDR3 protein results from TCRdb running MiXCR on the 5' RACE reads. The sample includes 550,000 to 750,000 distinct CDR3 sequences, 20% to 25% seen only once; the top ten take 3.5% to 4%. This TCR came from a man in his 70s in good health. The sample consisted of blood. This chain links TRBV7-2 with TRBJ2-1; 10 bases fit TRBD2. The DNA for the CDR3 is TGTGCCAGCAGCTCTACTAGCGGGAAAGGCAATGAGCAGTTCTTC. Its protein product is CASSSTSGKGNEQFF.